What follows are 13 T cell receptor beta chains derived from one specimen sequenced in a study of PD-1 blockade in classical Hodgkin lymphoma. Assay used: immunoSEQ multiplex PCR; TCRdb lists only in-frame clones, some missing. Of around 65,000 clones in the sample, approximately 88% were seen once. Relapse was seen in all patients after autologous stem cell transplantation, and brentuximab vedotin exposure was variable. The sample was peripheral blood mononuclear cells (PBMCs), taken at baseline. The receptors were gathered from a human donor with classical Hodgkin lymphoma.

The chain recombines TRBV6-1 with TRBJ1-1; D not resolved. In germline, CDR1 is MNHNS, CDR2 SASEGT. The CDR3 runs to 13 residues. V was clipped by 6 bases and J by 0 bases, with 8 bases between them. CDR3 sequence: CASSGQVNTEAFF. The CDR3 DNA reads TGTGCCAGCAGCGGCCAAGTGAACACTGAAGCTTTCTTT.

This clone was seen a single time. The chain joins TRBV27 to TRBJ1-4; weak D call: TRBD1 (6 bases). This CDR3 has 14 amino acids. Trimming took off 6 bases at V and 3 bases at J, with 11 bases between the two ends. The germline CDR1 and CDR2 sequences are MNHEY and SMNVEV (reference sequence). The CDR3 DNA sequence: TGTGCCAGCAGCGGGAGACAGGCTAATGAAAAACTGTTTTTT. Translation: CASSGRQANEKLFF. Supplemented by reference TRBV27 and TRBJ1-4, the full variable domain reads EAQVTQNPRYLITVTGKKLTVTCSQNMNHEYMSWYRQDPGLGLRQIYYSMNVEVTDKGDVPEGYKVSRKEKRNFPLILESPSPNQTSLYFCASSGRQANEKLFFGSGTQLSVL.

J is TRBJ1-6 and V is TRBV18; unclear D gene. V was cut by 0 bases and J by 0 bases, with 6 bases left in between. The CDR3 is 16 residues long. Germline assignment: CDR1 KGHSH and CDR2 LQKENI. The CDR3 region is CASSPPKSSYNSPLHF. Here the CDR3 DNA reads TGTGCCAGCTCACCACCTAAGAGCTCCTATAATTCACCCCTCCACTTT.

This rearrangement joins TRBV7-6 to TRBJ1-5; D is unresolved. Trimming pared 5 bases from V and 2 bases from J, leaving 13 bases between. Germline CDR1 SGHVS, CDR2 FNYEAQ. The CDR3 covers 15 residues. The CDR3 region has the DNA TGTGCCAGCAGCCCTCGATCCGGTGGCAATCAGCCCCAGCATTTT. Protein product: CASSPRSGGNQPQHF.

The rearrangement joins TRBV4-3 to TRBJ1-2; D remains unclear. CDR1 and CDR2 from the germline V gene are LGHNA and YSLEER. Trimming took 3 bases from V and 8 from J, leaving 13 bases between them. The CDR3 length is 13 residues. CDR3 nucleotides: TGCGCCAGCAGCCATTTATTCTCCGGGGGCTACACCTTC. Translated: CASSHLFSGGYTF.

This sequence joins TRBV7-8 and TRBJ2-5; tentatively, D is TRBD1 or TRBD2 (5 bases each). Germline assignment: CDR1 SGHVS and CDR2 FQNEAQ. V gave up 1 base and J gave up 4 bases, with 13 bases separating them. The CDR3 is 15 residues long. This chain's CDR3 is CASSLVASGAETQYF. For the CDR3, the DNA is TGTGCCAGCAGCTTAGTCGCTTCCGGGGCAGAGACCCAGTACTTC.

The V call is TRBV30, the J call TRBJ1-2, with D perhaps matching TRBD1 (6 bases). Germline V CDR1 and CDR2: GTSNPN, SVGIG (reference sequence). The V gene lost 1 base and the J gene lost 0 bases, with 9 bases spanning the gap. This CDR3 comprises 14 residues. In DNA, the CDR3 is TGTGCCTGGAGTGGGGACACCTCTAACTATGGCTACACCTTC. Its protein product is CAWSGDTSNYGYTF.

The CDR3 loop is CASSSVLAGGETQYF. CDR3 DNA sequence: TGTGCCAGCAGCTCTGTCCTAGCGGGGGGTGAGACCCAGTACTTC. The rearrangement joins TRBV7-9 to TRBJ2-5, with 11 bases aligning to TRBD2. Germline V gene sequence: CDR1 SEHNR, CDR2 FQNEAQ (reference sequence). V dropped 4 bases and J dropped 5; count of bases not matched to a gene: 6. The CDR3 sequence is 15 residues long. Supplemented by reference TRBV7-9 and TRBJ2-5, the full variable domain reads DTGVSQNPRHKITKRGQNVTFRCDPISEHNRLYWYRQTLGQGPEFLTYFQNEAQLEKSRLLSDRFSAERPKGSFSTLEIQRTEQGDSAMYLCASSSVLAGGETQYFGPGTRLLVL.

This rearrangement joins TRBV2 to TRBJ1-2; a weak D match, TRBD1 (5 bases). V lost 6 bases, J lost 4 bases, and 21 bases lay in between. Germline-derived CDR1 and CDR2 are SNHLY and FYNNEI. CDR3 length: 16 residues. CDR3: CASRGNDQGEIYGYTF. The CDR3 nucleotides are TGTGCCAGCAGGGGGAACGACCAGGGCGAAATCTATGGCTACACCTTC.

V and J are TRBV5-1 and TRBJ1-3; D might be TRBD1 (6 bases). The CDR3 contains 15 residues. V lost 3 bases, J lost 1 base, and 11 bases lay in between. The germline V gene has CDR1 SGHRS and CDR2 YFSETQ. The CDR3 DNA sequence: TGCGCCAGCAGCTATACAGGGTTGTCTGGAAACACCATATATTTT. It is translated as CASSYTGLSGNTIYF.

In regard to this clone: An end of the junction differs from the germline gene, which may be a read error. The rearrangement joins TRBV6-1 to TRBJ2-3; D is ambiguous. The CDR3 loop spans 13 amino acids. Germline V lookup: CDR1 MNHNS, CDR2 SASEGT. This chain's CDR3 is CASSVGFTDTRYF. The CDR3 bases are TGTGCCAGCAGTGTCGGATTCACAGATACGCGGTATTTT.

This clone was seen a few times. V gene TRBV30 combines with J gene TRBJ1-2, with D tentatively TRBD1 (5 bases). V was pared by 6 bases and J by 6 bases, with 20 bases between. Germline assignment: CDR1 GTSNPN and CDR2 SVGIG (reference sequence). The CDR3 extends over 14 amino acids. The CDR3 coding sequence is TGTGCCTGCGACATTCAGGGAGTAATGCATGGCTACACCTTC. Translating it yields CACDIQGVMHGYTF.

J is TRBJ2-7 and V is TRBV9; TRBD1 matches at 8 bases. The V and J ends lost 3 bases and 5 bases, in that order; junction bases with no gene match: 7. The CDR3 covers 14 residues. Germline CDR1 reads SGDLS; CDR2 reads YYNGEE. DNA for the CDR3: TGTGCCAGCAGCGCAGGGGGCGAGGTGCACGAGCAGTACTTC. Its protein is CASSAGGEVHEQYF.